Listed below are T cell receptor beta chains from one sample, sequenced in a study of T cells in localized non-small cell lung cancer. The method was immunoSEQ multiplex PCR; TCRdb's version includes in-frame clones alone and lacks a portion of them. The sample records roughly 58,000 clones, roughly 80% being singletons. Sample: PBMCs, taken before any cancer treatment. The receptors stem from a man aged 35 to 70 with stage II lung adenocarcinoma. The CDR3 runs from the conserved cysteine through the conserved F or W. A D gene is named only where the DNA matches it firmly. The size field is filled for only some rows; it gives once, few, many or a size class.

12,-,TRBV29-1,TRBJ2-7,-,CSVVQGPYEQYF,TGCAGCGTTGTCCAGGGGCCCTACGAGCAGTACTTC
15,TRBD2,TRBV7-2,TRBJ2-3,-,CASSQGLGPTFVQYF,TGTGCCAGCAGCCAGGGACTAGGACCTACCTTTGTGCAGTATTTT
15,-,TRBV7-2,TRBJ2-3,-,CASSLGSSSTDTQYF,TGTGCCAGCAGCTTGGGCAGTTCTAGCACAGATACGCAGTATTTT
13,-,TRBV12-5,TRBJ1-5,-,CASGAGYNQPQHF,TGTGCCTCGGGGGCAGGTTACAATCAGCCCCAGCATTTT
14,-,TRBV29-1,TRBJ1-2,few,CSVEDVAINYGYTF,TGCAGCGTTGAAGATGTAGCGATTAACTATGGCTACACCTTC
14,-,TRBV7-3,TRBJ1-2,-,CASSRTSDSYGYTF,TGTGCCAGCAGCCGGACCTCTGACTCTTATGGCTACACCTTC
18,TRBD1,TRBV5-1,TRBJ2-5,-,CASSLRPNQDRGQETQYF,TGCGCCAGCAGCTTACGGCCGAATCAGGACAGGGGGCAAGAGACCCAGTACTTC
14,-,TRBV7-8,TRBJ2-7,-,CASSLVGHPYEQYF,TGTGCCAGCAGCTTAGTTGGACACCCCTACGAGCAGTACTTC
14,-,TRBV27,TRBJ2-7,-,CASSLSPRGYEQYF,TGTGCCAGCAGTTTATCCCCTCGGGGCTACGAGCAGTACTTC
10,-,TRBV27,TRBJ2-7,-,CASGRYEQYF,TGTGCCAGTGGCCGGTACGAGCAGTACTTC
16,TRBD1,TRBV11-2,TRBJ2-7,-,CASSLGPRDRGYEQYF,TGTGCCAGCAGCTTAGGCCCCCGGGACAGGGGTTACGAGCAGTACTTC
15,TRBD2,TRBV30,TRBJ2-3,-,CAWSRLAVSTDTQYF,TGTGCCTGGAGTAGGCTAGCGGTGAGCACAGATACGCAGTATTTT
13,-,TRBV29-1,TRBJ1-5,-,CSVETEGNQPQHF,TGCAGCGTTGAAACAGAGGGCAATCAGCCCCAGCATTTT
16,-,TRBV19,TRBJ2-6,-,CATIGAGFSGANVLTF,TGTGCCACCATTGGAGCAGGGTTCTCTGGGGCCAACGTCCTGACTTTC
15,-,TRBV7-8,TRBJ2-7,-,CASSQGGSGAYEQYF,TGTGCCAGCAGCCAAGGGGGTAGCGGAGCCTACGAGCAGTACTTC